Described below is a single T cell receptor beta chain sequence and its context. This sample is drawn from a study of blood T cell repertoires in COVID-19. The method was immunoSEQ multiplex PCR; TCRdb's version includes in-frame clones alone and lacks a portion of them. Of about 270,000 clones detected, 83% appear once; the ten largest clones hold around a tenth. Per germline, CDR1 LGHNA and CDR2 YSLEER. This CDR3 comprises 17 residues. The V gene lost 4 bases and the J gene lost 0 bases, with 16 bases spanning the gap. The chain recombines TRBV4-3 with TRBJ2-1; tentative D call: TRBD2 (6 bases). Material: peripheral blood. The clonotype originates from a woman in her forties or fifties who had recovered from COVID-19. CDR3 sequence (DNA): TGCGCCAGCAGCCGGAGGGACTTCCGGAGCTCCTACAATGAGCAGTTCTTC. Amino acid sequence: CASSRRDFRSSYNEQFF.